The 5 T cell receptor beta chains below come from one sample, sequenced in a study of blood T cells in healthy people across ages. Next came a second PCR, run for about 6 to 11 cycles, which used a sample-barcoded 5' primer along with a J-beta primer mix. TCRdb passed the 5' RACE reads through MiXCR, listing each CDR3 protein once. The sample contains around 1.5 million distinct CDR3 sequences, almost 35% of which appear only once. The sequencing input was blood. The source of these receptors is a woman younger than 45 in good health.

CDR3 bases: TGTGCCAGCAGTGAGGTGGACCAGGAGGCAGACGAGCAGTACTTC. Protein sequence: CASSEVDQEADEQYF. This chain connects TRBV7-2 to TRBJ2-4; maybe TRBD2 (5 bases). The better agreement between TRBJ2-7 and the DNA end casts doubt on the J call. The CDR3 has 15 amino acids. In germline, CDR1 is SGHTA, CDR2 FQGNSA.

The chain combines TRBV7-3 with TRBJ1-2; D is uncertain. The V and J ends lost 1 base and 8 bases respectively, with 11 bases between them. From germline, CDR1 is SGHTA and CDR2 FQGTGA. This CDR3 is 13 amino acids long. CDR3 sequence (DNA): TGTGCCAGCAGCTTAAGGAGGGCCGGCGGCTACACCTTC. This gives the protein CASSLRRAGGYTF.

The genes are TRBV7-6 and TRBJ2-7; perhaps TRBD2 as D (6 bases). Germline V gene lookup returns CDR1 SGHVS and CDR2 FNYEAQ. The CDR3 spans 14 residues. V was shortened by 5 bases and J by 3 bases, with 14 bases between the two germline ends. CDR3 coding DNA: TGTGCCAGCAGCCCCGCGGACTACCGCTACGAGCAGTACTTC. The encoded protein is CASSPADYRYEQYF.

This chain joins TRBV2 and TRBJ2-7; TRBD2 agrees at 11 bases. The better agreement between TRBJ2-5 and the DNA end casts doubt on the J call. This CDR3 comprises 17 residues. Germline CDR1 is SNHLY and CDR2 is FYNNEI. The CDR3 here is CASSEALVASGGKTQYF. In nucleotides, the CDR3 is TGTGCCAGCAGTGAAGCGCTCGTGGCTAGCGGGGGGAAGACCCAGTACTTC.

V gene TRBV4-1 combines with J gene TRBJ1-4; 9 bases agree with TRBD1. After removal of 6 bases from V and 4 bases from J, the junction contained 3 bases not matched to a gene. The CDR3 spans 14 residues. Germline loops: CDR1 MGHRA, CDR2 YSYEKL. The CDR3 loop reads CASRRTGVNEKLFF. For the CDR3, the DNA is TGCGCCAGCAGGCGGACAGGGGTTAATGAAAAACTGTTTTTT.